This TCR beta chain comes out of a study of blood T cells in healthy people across ages. The length of the CDR3 is 13 residues. Trimming stripped 4 bases from V and 3 bases from J, with 10 bases between. This clonotype has a single count. What it binds is unknown. Findings of the study overall: Compared with aged donors, long-lived donors showed fewer expanded clones, suggesting selection.

The authors ran a second PCR of roughly 6 to 11 cycles using a sample-barcoded 5' primer and a J-beta primer mix. Using its own MiXCR run on the 5' RACE reads, TCRdb lists one record per CDR3 protein. The table shows just under 750,000 distinct CDR3 sequences, with roughly 20% occurring only once. The TCR originated in a man between 65 and 80 years old in good health. This chain links TRBV12-3 or TRBV12-4 with TRBJ2-7; D remains ambiguous. Sequencing was performed on blood. In DNA, the CDR3 is TGTGCCAGCAGTTCGACCGTCCTCTACGAGCAGTACTTC. It specifies CASSSTVLYEQYF.